This TCR beta chain was sequenced for a study of blood T cell repertoires in COVID-19. CDR1 is SGHTA and CDR2 is FQGNSA in the germline V gene. Trimming took 4 bases from V and 0 from J; bases not matched to a gene: 3. The CDR3 runs to 14 residues. The assay was immunoSEQ multiplex PCR, and TCRdb's table has in-frame clones only and misses some. This table holds 100,000 to 150,000 clones, more than 70% found once. This clone has just a few counts. The sample was peripheral blood. This TCR was recovered from a man at least 80 years old with active or convalescent COVID-19. The V and J genes are TRBV7-2 and TRBJ2-7; 7 bases map to TRBD1. CDR3 sequence reads: CASSSRQGSYEQYF. CDR3 DNA: TGTGCCAGCAGCTCCCGACAGGGCTCCTACGAGCAGTACTTC. The full variable domain, completed using reference TRBV7-2 and TRBJ2-7, is GAGVSQSPSNKVTEKGKDVELRCDPISGHTALYWYRQSLGQGLEFLIYFQGNSAPDKSGLPSDRFSAERTGGSVSTLTIQRTQQEDSAVYLCASSSRQGSYEQYFGPGTRLTVT.